Listed below are T cell receptor beta chains from one sample, sequenced in a study of blood T cell repertoires in COVID-19. Some clones are missing from TCRdb's copy, which holds only in-frame ones; the method was immunoSEQ multiplex PCR. The sample yields 100,000 or so clones, 80% seen once. Sequenced material: peripheral blood. These TCRs come from a human donor in a cohort sampled during active COVID-19. Each CDR3 is given with its conserved first and last residue. The D gene is left open where the match is weak. The listing skips clone size in some rows; elsewhere it reads once, few, many or a size class.

TRBJ2-7	-	TRBV6-5	-	CASSYGDSFYEQYF	TGTGCCAGCAGTTACGGAGACAGCTTCTACGAGCAGTACTTC
TRBJ1-5	-	TRBV7-9	TRBD1	CASSPGTGGQPQHF	TGTGCCAGCAGTCCCGGGACAGGGGGTCAGCCCCAGCATTTT
TRBJ2-3	once	TRBV28	-	CASRAELSTDTQYF	TGTGCCAGCAGGGCGGAGTTGAGCACAGATACGCAGTATTTT
TRBJ2-5	-	TRBV6-6	TRBD1	CARGPDRGRGGGTQYF	TGTGCCCGCGGGCCGGACAGGGGGCGAGGAGGGGGGACCCAGTACTTC
TRBJ1-2	-	TRBV24-1	TRBD1	CATSQGVVGYTF	TGTGCCACCAGCCAGGGGGTAGTTGGCTACACCTTC
TRBJ1-5	-	TRBV7-8	-	CASSLRGNQPQHF	TGTGCCAGCAGCTTACGAGGGAATCAGCCCCAGCATTTT
TRBJ1-2	-	TRBV7-9	-	CASSQATVNYGYTF	TGTGCCAGCAGCCAGGCGACAGTTAACTATGGCTACACCTTC
TRBJ2-4	-	TRBV7-2	TRBD2	CASSTGTTKNIQYF	TGTGCCAGCAGCACCGGGACTACCAAAAACATTCAGTACTTC
TRBJ2-7	-	TRBV11-2	TRBD2	CASSLYSSGLYEQYF	TGTGCCAGCAGCCTCTACTCTAGCGGGCTATACGAGCAGTACTTC
TRBJ2-7	-	TRBV7-2	TRBD2	CASSMGLAGPYEQYF	TGTGCCAGCAGCATGGGACTAGCGGGACCCTACGAGCAGTACTTC
TRBJ2-6	-	TRBV10-3	-	CAISDSSGANVLTF	TGTGCCATCAGTGATAGCTCTGGGGCCAACGTCCTGACTTTC
TRBJ2-7	-	TRBV19	TRBD1	CASSYDRGYEQYF	TGTGCCAGTTCATACGACAGGGGGTACGAGCAGTACTTC
TRBJ2-7	-	TRBV5-4	-	CASSFVGGSYEQYF	TGTGCCAGCAGCTTTGTGGGGGGCTCCTACGAGCAGTACTTC
TRBJ2-5	-	TRBV5-1	TRBD1	CASSWGRGQEETQYF	TGCGCCAGCAGCTGGGGCAGGGGGCAGGAAGAGACCCAGTACTTC
TRBJ2-7	-	TRBV7-3	TRBD1	CASSLTGQGLYEQYF	TGTGCCAGCAGCTTAACCGGACAGGGGCTTTACGAGCAGTACTTC
TRBJ2-7	-	TRBV19	TRBD1	CASAGTGGGDEQYF	TGTGCCAGTGCAGGGACAGGGGGAGGGGACGAGCAGTACTTC
TRBJ1-3	-	TRBV5-1	-	CASSLTPTGTISGNTIYF	TGCGCCAGCAGCTTGACCCCGACAGGTACGATCTCTGGAAACACCATATATTTT
TRBJ2-5	-	TRBV5-1	-	CASSPGQPYETQYF	TGCGCCAGCAGCCCTGGACAGCCCTACGAGACCCAGTACTTC
TRBJ2-5	few	TRBV7-3	TRBD2	CASSFRAGGPETQYF	TGTGCCAGCAGCTTCAGAGCGGGAGGGCCGGAGACCCAGTACTTC
TRBJ1-1	once	TRBV6-2/TRBV6-3	-	CASSRSAFDTEAFF	TGTGCCAGCAGCCGTTCAGCGTTTGACACTGAAGCTTTCTTT
TRBJ2-7	once	TRBV7-6	-	CASSLRPGLTSYEQYF	TGTGCCAGCAGCTTAAGACCGGGACTGACCTCCTACGAGCAGTACTTC
TRBJ2-7	-	TRBV5-1	-	CASSHSPEAYEQYF	TGCGCCAGCAGCCACTCCCCCGAAGCCTACGAGCAGTACTTC
TRBJ2-6	-	TRBV7-2	-	CASSSTGGANVLTF	TGTGCCAGCAGCTCGACGGGGGGGGCCAACGTCCTGACTTTC
TRBJ1-4	-	TRBV6-1	-	CASSEGSGVIEKLFF	TGTGCCAGCAGTGAAGGGTCAGGGGTAATCGAAAAACTGTTTTTT
TRBJ2-7	once	TRBV3-1/TRBV3-2	-	CASSQGGGGYEQYF	TGTGCCAGCAGCCAAGGAGGGGGGGGTTACGAGCAGTACTTC
TRBJ1-5	-	TRBV19	TRBD1	CASDREASNQPQHF	TGTGCCAGTGACAGGGAAGCTAGCAATCAGCCCCAGCATTTT
TRBJ2-6	-	TRBV5-1	TRBD1	CASSPAGGQGAGGANVLTF	TGCGCCAGCAGCCCGGCCGGGGGACAGGGGGCAGGTGGGGCCAACGTCCTGACTTTC
TRBJ2-7	few	TRBV4-2	-	CASSQRTPAGTAIYEQYF	TGTGCCAGCAGCCAACGCACCCCGGCGGGGACAGCCATCTACGAGCAGTACTTC
TRBJ1-1	-	TRBV30	-	CALLGGASTEAFF	TGTGCCTTGCTAGGAGGGGCCAGCACTGAAGCTTTCTTT
TRBJ2-7	-	TRBV5-1	TRBD2	CASSLGSGRFDEQYF	TGCGCCAGCAGCTTGGGGAGCGGGAGATTCGACGAGCAGTACTTC
TRBJ2-7	once	TRBV6-5	-	CASSYSRTASYEQYF	TGTGCCAGCAGTTACTCCCGGACAGCCTCCTACGAGCAGTACTTC
TRBJ2-5	-	TRBV27	TRBD2	CASSLWFSGTHQETQYF	TGTGCCAGCAGTTTATGGTTTAGCGGGACCCACCAAGAGACCCAGTACTTC
TRBJ1-2	-	TRBV2	TRBD1	CASSAGQGSYGYTF	TGTGCCAGCAGCGCGGGACAGGGAAGCTATGGCTACACCTTC
TRBJ2-1	-	TRBV7-9	TRBD2	CASSLMAGANEQFF	TGTGCCAGCAGCTTAATGGCGGGAGCAAATGAGCAGTTCTTC
TRBJ1-5	few	TRBV2	TRBD1	CASSLQGAIFNQPQHF	TGTGCCAGCAGTCTGCAGGGGGCTATCTTCAATCAGCCCCAGCATTTT